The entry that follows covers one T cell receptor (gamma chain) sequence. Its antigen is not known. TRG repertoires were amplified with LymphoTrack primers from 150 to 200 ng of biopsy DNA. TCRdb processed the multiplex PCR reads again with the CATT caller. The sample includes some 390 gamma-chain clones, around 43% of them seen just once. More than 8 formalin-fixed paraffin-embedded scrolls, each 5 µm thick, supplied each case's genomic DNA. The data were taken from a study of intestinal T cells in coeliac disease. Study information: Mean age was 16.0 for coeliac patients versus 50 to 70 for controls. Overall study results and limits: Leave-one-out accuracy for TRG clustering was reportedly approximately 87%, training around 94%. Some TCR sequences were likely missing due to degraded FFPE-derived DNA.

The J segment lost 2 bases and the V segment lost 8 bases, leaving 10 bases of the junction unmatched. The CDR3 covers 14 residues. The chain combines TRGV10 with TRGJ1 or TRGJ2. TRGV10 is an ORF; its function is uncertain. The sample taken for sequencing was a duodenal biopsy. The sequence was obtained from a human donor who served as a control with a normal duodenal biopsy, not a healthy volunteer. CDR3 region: CAAWDYQHYYKKLF. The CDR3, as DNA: TGTGCTGCGTGGGATTATCAGCATTATTATAAGAAACTCTTT.